This is a list of T cell receptor beta chains from one sample in a study of blood T cell repertoires in COVID-19. Libraries were prepared by immunoSEQ multiplex PCR; TCRdb keeps only in-frame clonotypes and omits some of them. The table includes some 240,000 clones, approximately 82% detected once. The sample taken for sequencing was peripheral blood. The source of these receptors is a woman aged 40 to 49 who had recovered from COVID-19. Both conserved end residues are part of each CDR3. Each record gives: clone size, D gene, V gene, J gene, CDR3 DNA, CDR3 protein. The D gene is left open where the match is weak. Only some rows state a clone size, as once, few, many or a class for expanded clones.

abundance: -
d_gene: -
v_gene: TRBV27
j_gene: TRBJ2-6
CDR3nt: TGTGCCAGCAGTTCCCAGGGGGGCACTGGGGCCAACGTCCTGACTTTC
CDR3aa: CASSSQGGTGANVLTF

abundance: once
d_gene: -
v_gene: TRBV5-1
j_gene: TRBJ1-1
CDR3nt: TGCGCCAGCAGCTTGGGACAGAAAGAAGCTTTCTTT
CDR3aa: CASSLGQKEAFF

abundance: -
d_gene: -
v_gene: TRBV5-5
j_gene: TRBJ1-2
CDR3nt: TGTGCCAGCAGCTTGGCCCCGGACACTCTTAACTATGGCTACACCTTC
CDR3aa: CASSLAPDTLNYGYTF

abundance: -
d_gene: TRBD1
v_gene: TRBV5-4
j_gene: TRBJ1-2
CDR3nt: TGTGCCAGCAGCTTGGGAGACAGGGACTATGGCTACACCTTC
CDR3aa: CASSLGDRDYGYTF

abundance: -
d_gene: -
v_gene: TRBV3-1/TRBV3-2
j_gene: TRBJ2-2
CDR3nt: TGTGCCAGCAGCCCGTCAGGAGGGACCGGGGAGCTGTTTTTT
CDR3aa: CASSPSGGTGELFF

abundance: -
d_gene: -
v_gene: TRBV6-5
j_gene: TRBJ1-5
CDR3nt: TGTGCCAGCAGTTGGGCGCTCAATCAGCCCCAGCATTTT
CDR3aa: CASSWALNQPQHF

abundance: -
d_gene: TRBD2
v_gene: TRBV29-1
j_gene: TRBJ2-7
CDR3nt: TGCAGCGTGGGTAGGACTAGCAAAACCTACGAGCAGTACTTC
CDR3aa: CSVGRTSKTYEQYF

abundance: -
d_gene: -
v_gene: TRBV9
j_gene: TRBJ1-6
CDR3nt: TGTGCCAGCAGTTCTGAACAGGGATTAGGATCACCCCTCCACTTT
CDR3aa: CASSSEQGLGSPLHF

abundance: -
d_gene: TRBD1
v_gene: TRBV18
j_gene: TRBJ2-5
CDR3nt: TGTGCCAGCTCACCCAGCCACAGGGGATTGGAGACCCAGTACTTC
CDR3aa: CASSPSHRGLETQYF

abundance: -
d_gene: -
v_gene: TRBV11-2
j_gene: TRBJ2-7
CDR3nt: TGTGCCAGCAGCCCACAGGGAGCGGGAAACTACGAGCAGTACTTC
CDR3aa: CASSPQGAGNYEQYF

abundance: -
d_gene: -
v_gene: TRBV18
j_gene: TRBJ1-2
CDR3nt: TGTGCCAGCTCCCTTGAACCTGGCAGCTACACCTTC
CDR3aa: CASSLEPGSYTF

abundance: -
d_gene: TRBD2
v_gene: TRBV6-2/TRBV6-3
j_gene: TRBJ2-2
CDR3nt: TGTGCCAGCAGTCTGACTAGCGGGGGGTCAGAGGAGCTGTTTTTT
CDR3aa: CASSLTSGGSEELFF

abundance: once
d_gene: -
v_gene: TRBV5-1
j_gene: TRBJ1-4
CDR3nt: TGCGCCAGCAGCTTGGGGGGGACGGGAGAGTATGAAAAACTGTTTTTT
CDR3aa: CASSLGGTGEYEKLFF

abundance: few
d_gene: -
v_gene: TRBV4-3
j_gene: TRBJ1-2
CDR3nt: TGCGCCAGCAGCCAAGACACGCAGGGTTACTATGGCTACACCTTC
CDR3aa: CASSQDTQGYYGYTF

abundance: -
d_gene: TRBD1
v_gene: TRBV5-4
j_gene: TRBJ2-7
CDR3nt: TGTGCCAGCAGCTTATCCCACAGGGGTGGGGAGCAGTACTTC
CDR3aa: CASSLSHRGGEQYF

abundance: -
d_gene: TRBD1
v_gene: TRBV19
j_gene: TRBJ2-6
CDR3nt: TGTGCCAGTAGTATCCTACAGGGGGCGAGCCCTGGGGCCAACGTCCTGACTTTC
CDR3aa: CASSILQGASPGANVLTF

abundance: -
d_gene: -
v_gene: TRBV20-1
j_gene: TRBJ2-7
CDR3nt: TGCAGTGCCAGTTTAAGGGAGCCCTACGAGCAGTACTTC
CDR3aa: CSASLREPYEQYF

abundance: -
d_gene: -
v_gene: TRBV14
j_gene: TRBJ2-1
CDR3nt: TGTGCCAGCAGCCAAGTTGGGGGGGGCCCCTACAATGAGCAGTTCTTC
CDR3aa: CASSQVGGGPYNEQFF

abundance: -
d_gene: TRBD1
v_gene: TRBV7-9
j_gene: TRBJ1-2
CDR3nt: TGTGCCAGCAGCCATGGACAGGTCGGTAACTATGGCTACACCTTC
CDR3aa: CASSHGQVGNYGYTF

abundance: -
d_gene: -
v_gene: TRBV5-6
j_gene: TRBJ2-5
CDR3nt: TGTGCCAGCAGCTTCACACTAGATCCGGTAGAGACCCAGTACTTC
CDR3aa: CASSFTLDPVETQYF

abundance: -
d_gene: TRBD1
v_gene: TRBV6-5
j_gene: TRBJ1-1
CDR3nt: TGTGCCAGCAGTCCGGACAGGGACACTGAAGCTTTCTTT
CDR3aa: CASSPDRDTEAFF

abundance: -
d_gene: TRBD2
v_gene: TRBV2
j_gene: TRBJ2-1
CDR3nt: TGTGCCAGCAGCGAGCTAGCGGGCGACTCCTACAATGAGCAGTTCTTC
CDR3aa: CASSELAGDSYNEQFF

abundance: once
d_gene: TRBD1
v_gene: TRBV2
j_gene: TRBJ2-5
CDR3nt: TGTGCCAGCAATAACAGGGGGCCCCAAGAGACCCAGTACTTC
CDR3aa: CASNNRGPQETQYF

abundance: -
d_gene: -
v_gene: TRBV19
j_gene: TRBJ1-4
CDR3nt: TGTGCCAGTAGTACCGGCAGGGTCTATGAAAAACTGTTTTTT
CDR3aa: CASSTGRVYEKLFF

abundance: -
d_gene: TRBD1
v_gene: TRBV28
j_gene: TRBJ2-7
CDR3nt: TGTGCCAGCAGTTTGACAGGGTCGGGCGCCGGCTCTGTCGACGAGCAGTACTTC
CDR3aa: CASSLTGSGAGSVDEQYF

abundance: -
d_gene: TRBD1
v_gene: TRBV27
j_gene: TRBJ2-7
CDR3nt: TGTGCCAGCCGGGACAGGGCTATCCTAACGAAATCCTACGGGCAGTACTTC
CDR3aa: CASRDRAILTKSYGQYF

abundance: -
d_gene: -
v_gene: TRBV5-1
j_gene: TRBJ1-2
CDR3nt: TGCGCCAGCAAAGCCCAGGATCGGGGGGACTATGGCTACACCTTC
CDR3aa: CASKAQDRGDYGYTF

abundance: -
d_gene: -
v_gene: TRBV6-5
j_gene: TRBJ1-2
CDR3nt: TGTGCCAGCACGGTGTCAGGGGCATATGGCTACACCTTC
CDR3aa: CASTVSGAYGYTF

abundance: few
d_gene: TRBD1
v_gene: TRBV4-3
j_gene: TRBJ2-1
CDR3nt: TGCGCCAGCAGCCAAGGACAGGGTTACAATGAGCAGTTCTTC
CDR3aa: CASSQGQGYNEQFF

abundance: -
d_gene: TRBD2
v_gene: TRBV11-2
j_gene: TRBJ2-5
CDR3nt: TGTGCCAGCAGCCAACTAGCGGGGGGGCCCCAAGAGACCCAGTACTTC
CDR3aa: CASSQLAGGPQETQYF

abundance: once
d_gene: TRBD1
v_gene: TRBV7-2
j_gene: TRBJ1-1
CDR3nt: TGTGCCAGCAGCCCTCGACAGGGGGCGATTTTTCCTGAAGCTTTCTTT
CDR3aa: CASSPRQGAIFPEAFF

abundance: -
d_gene: -
v_gene: TRBV12-3/TRBV12-4
j_gene: TRBJ1-1
CDR3nt: TGTGCCAGCAGTCCTCCGGAGGCTGAAGCTTTCTTT
CDR3aa: CASSPPEAEAFF

abundance: -
d_gene: -
v_gene: TRBV15
j_gene: TRBJ2-4
CDR3nt: TGTGCCACCATTAACGAACCGGGTCGGGGGATAGCCAAAAACATTCAGTACTTC
CDR3aa: CATINEPGRGIAKNIQYF

abundance: -
d_gene: -
v_gene: TRBV15
j_gene: TRBJ1-2
CDR3nt: TGTGCCACCAGCAGAGATCAGTCAGGGTCCGGGGGCTACACCTTC
CDR3aa: CATSRDQSGSGGYTF

abundance: -
d_gene: TRBD2
v_gene: TRBV7-7
j_gene: TRBJ2-5
CDR3nt: TGTGCTAGCAGCCCGGGGGGTAGCGACCAAGAGACCCAGTACTTC
CDR3aa: CASSPGGSDQETQYF

abundance: -
d_gene: TRBD1
v_gene: TRBV19
j_gene: TRBJ1-5
CDR3nt: TGTGCCAGTAGTATGTTGACAGGGGGCCAACAGCCCCAGCATTTT
CDR3aa: CASSMLTGGQQPQHF

abundance: -
d_gene: -
v_gene: TRBV4-3
j_gene: TRBJ2-7
CDR3nt: TGCGCCAGCAGCCAAGACAGGGGTTACTCCTACGAGCAGTACTTC
CDR3aa: CASSQDRGYSYEQYF

abundance: -
d_gene: -
v_gene: TRBV4-3
j_gene: TRBJ1-2
CDR3nt: TGCGCCAGCAGCCAAGCCCGTTTCGTCTATGGCTACACCTTC
CDR3aa: CASSQARFVYGYTF

abundance: -
d_gene: -
v_gene: TRBV15
j_gene: TRBJ1-1
CDR3nt: TGTGCCACCAGCAGAGGTGAGGTACAGGGAGATACTGAAGCTTTCTTT
CDR3aa: CATSRGEVQGDTEAFF

abundance: -
d_gene: -
v_gene: TRBV19
j_gene: TRBJ1-2
CDR3nt: TGTGCCAGTAGTACACAGAACTATGGCTACACCTTC
CDR3aa: CASSTQNYGYTF

abundance: -
d_gene: -
v_gene: TRBV18
j_gene: TRBJ2-2
CDR3nt: TGTGCCAGCTCACCACCTCAGGGAAGGGACGGGGAGCTGTTTTTT
CDR3aa: CASSPPQGRDGELFF

abundance: once
d_gene: -
v_gene: TRBV11-2
j_gene: TRBJ1-5
CDR3nt: TGTGCCAGCAGCCCCGATGGGGCCGGCCAGCCCCAGCATTTT
CDR3aa: CASSPDGAGQPQHF

abundance: -
d_gene: TRBD2
v_gene: TRBV5-1
j_gene: TRBJ2-1
CDR3nt: TGCGCCAGCAGCTTGGATTGGACTAGCTTCGATGAGCAGTTCTTC
CDR3aa: CASSLDWTSFDEQFF

abundance: -
d_gene: TRBD1
v_gene: TRBV6-4
j_gene: TRBJ2-7
CDR3nt: TGTGCCAGTATGCAGGGGGTTGTCTACGAGCAGTACTTC
CDR3aa: CASMQGVVYEQYF

abundance: -
d_gene: -
v_gene: TRBV12-3/TRBV12-4
j_gene: TRBJ2-5
CDR3nt: TGTGCCAGCAGCCGAGAGACCCAGTACTTC
CDR3aa: CASSRETQYF